This T cell receptor beta chain was documented in a study of post-analysis software for immune sequencing data. Regarding the study as a whole: The study found TRBV5-6, TRBV5-1 and TRBV20-1 among a few TRBV segments more frequent in patients than controls.

CDR1 is SGHRS and CDR2 is YFSETQ in the germline V gene. CDR3 size: 15 residues. The V end lost 4 bases, the J end lost 9 bases, and 20 bases lay between the germline ends. Included in the TCR beta cDNA libraries were unique molecular identifiers. Each sample of roughly 0.85 to 11 million input T cells yielded 500,000 or so cDNA molecules, so each molecule approximated one T cell. TCRdb independently ran MiXCR on the PCR reads; one entry per CDR3 protein. The data show about 430,000 distinct CDR3 sequences, with 39% seen just once and approximately 7.1% held by the top ten. Points on this clonotype: Its antigen is as yet unknown.

Sequencing input: blood. The clonotype was recovered from a girl aged 2 to 10 with multiple sclerosis. The chain links TRBV5-1 to TRBJ2-4; tentatively, D is TRBD1 (5 bases). The CDR3 sequence: CASSRQTQGSGIQYF. The CDR3 DNA reads as TGCGCCAGCAGCCGACAGACTCAGGGTAGTGGCATTCAGTACTTC.